Below, 21 T cell receptor beta chains from the same sample are listed, as sequenced in a study of cytomegalovirus exposure and HLA in healthy donors. 60 Vbeta and 13 Jbeta primers were used in PCR. The table came from immunoSEQ multiplex PCR; TCRdb's copy has only in-frame clones and leaves some out. The table shows roughly 100,000 clones, with roughly 76% occurring only once. Specimen: PBMCs. The source of these receptors is a woman between 45 and 65 years old in good health and CMV-seropositive.

This sequence joins TRBV5-5 and TRBJ2-5; tentatively, D is TRBD2 (6 bases). The length of the CDR3 is 14 residues. Trimming cost V 3 bases and J 4 bases, with 13 bases left between them. The germline CDR1 and CDR2 sequences are SGHKS and YYEKEE (reference sequence). The CDR3 nucleotides read TGTGCCAGCAGCTCTGAGGGAGGAGGAGAGACCCAGTACTTC. It encodes CASSSEGGGETQYF.

The rearrangement uses TRBV6-5 and TRBJ1-1, with D perhaps TRBD1 (5 bases). CDR1 is MNHEY, CDR2 SVGAGI, per germline. The CDR3 sequence is 12 residues long. V lost 6 bases and J lost 5, with 10 bases in between. CDR3: CASSFGQTEAFF. The CDR3 coding sequence is TGTGCCAGCAGCTTTGGACAAACTGAAGCTTTCTTT.

CDR3 in amino acids: CASSPTGTRSGELFF. The CDR3 DNA reads TGTGCCAGCAGCCCAACGGGGACTAGATCCGGGGAGCTGTTTTTT. J is TRBJ2-2 and V is TRBV7-3; 8 bases are a match to TRBD2. The CDR3 has 15 amino acids. The V gene's germline CDR1 is SGHTA and CDR2 FQGTGA. Trimming took 5 bases from V and 6 from J; bases not matched to a gene: 8. The full variable domain, with the rest looked up from reference TRBV7-3 and TRBJ2-2, is GAGVSQTPSNKVTEKGKYVELRCDPISGHTALYWYRQSLGQGPEFLIYFQGTGAADDSGLPNDRFFAVRPEGSVSTLKIQRTERGDSAVYLCASSPTGTRSGELFFGEGSRLTVL.

The chain uses TRBV7-2 and TRBJ1-2, with D unresolved. The V gene lost 1 base and the J gene lost 7 bases, with 13 bases spanning the gap. Germline-derived CDR1 and CDR2 are SGHTA and FQGNSA. The CDR3 covers 14 residues. The CDR3 is CASSLVRQDFGYTF. Written as DNA, the CDR3 is TGTGCCAGCAGCTTAGTTAGGCAGGACTTTGGCTACACCTTC.

This rearrangement joins TRBV10-2 to TRBJ2-1, with D maybe TRBD1 (6 bases). Trimming stripped 10 bases from V and 2 bases from J, with 15 bases between. Germline V gene lookup returns CDR1 WSHSY and CDR2 SAAADI. The CDR3 consists of 14 residues. The DNA of the CDR3 is TGCGCCACCTCTCGGGACACTACCTACAATGAGCAGTTCTTC. Protein sequence: CATSRDTTYNEQFF.

This clone has more than one count but fewer than ten. The chain carries TRBV6-6 and TRBJ1-1; D ambiguous. CDR3 size: 11 residues. The ends were cut back, 8 bases at V and 6 bases at J, with 10 bases in the middle. Germline V lookup: CDR1 MNHNY, CDR2 SVGAGI (reference sequence). The DNA of the CDR3 is TGTGCCAGCCTGTCCGTCGCTGAAGCTTTCTTT. Its translation: CASLSVAEAFF.

There are a few counts of this clone. The chain is built from TRBV29-1 and TRBJ1-2; D is possibly TRBD1 (6 bases). The CDR3 spans 13 residues. Germline V gene sequence: CDR1 SQVTM, CDR2 ANQGSEA. The germline V and J ends were trimmed by 4 bases and 2 bases, with 11 bases remaining between them. CDR3 DNA sequence: TGCAGCGTTGTTATCCAGGGGAACTATGGCTACACCTTC. Translating gives CSVVIQGNYGYTF. Full variable domain (rest looked up from reference TRBV29-1 and TRBJ1-2): SAVISQKPSRDICQRGTSLTIQCQVDSQVTMMFWYRQQPGQSLTLIATANQGSEATYESGFVIDKFPISRPNLTFSTLTVSNMSPEDSSIYLCSVVIQGNYGYTFGSGTRLTVV.

The CDR3 reads CASSVGRDSNQPQHF. The DNA of the CDR3 is TGTGCCAGCAGTGTTGGCAGGGATAGCAATCAGCCCCAGCATTTT. The V gene is TRBV2, the J gene TRBJ1-5; D perhaps matches TRBD1 (5 bases). Per the germline V gene, CDR1 is SNHLY and CDR2 is FYNNEI. V was clipped by 4 bases and J by 0 bases, with 10 bases between them. The CDR3 has 15 amino acids.

J is TRBJ2-3 and V is TRBV14, with TRBD2 identical over 7 bases. Germline assignment: CDR1 SGHDN and CDR2 FVKESK. The CDR3 has 18 amino acids. V trimming: 5 bases; J trimming: 2 bases; junction bases outside the gene matches: 16. CDR3 sequence reads: CASSTIPFGGGYTDTQYF. The CDR3 DNA is TGTGCCAGCAGCACAATACCCTTCGGCGGGGGTTACACAGATACGCAGTATTTT.

The V gene is TRBV19, the J gene TRBJ1-2; TRBD1 agrees at 8 bases. The CDR3 runs to 16 residues. Germline CDR1 reads LNHDA; CDR2 reads SQIVND (reference sequence). With 8 bases clipped from V and 3 bases from J, the junction kept 14 bases outside the gene matches. CDR3 nucleotide sequence: TGTGCCAGTTTACCTGGGACAGGAGATCGTTACTATGGCTACACCTTC. Translated, it gives CASLPGTGDRYYGYTF.

The gene calls are TRBV7-9 and TRBJ1-2; 7 nucleotides align to TRBD1. This CDR3 is built from 13 residues. V lost 8 bases, J lost 3 bases, and 6 bases stayed unmatched. Germline V CDR1 and CDR2: SEHNR, FQNEAQ (reference sequence). CDR3 coding DNA: TGTGCCAGCTGCGGGACAGCCTACTATGGCTACACCTTC. This sequence encodes CASCGTAYYGYTF.

The chain uses TRBV4-1 and TRBJ2-2; 12 bases fit TRBD2. The CDR3 has 16 residues. The germline gives CDR1 MGHRA, CDR2 YSYEKL. With V trimmed by 4 bases and J by 6 bases, 6 bases remained unmatched. The CDR3 DNA reads TGCGCCAGCAGCCTAGAGCTAGCGGGGGGGCCCGGGGAGCTGTTTTTT. Amino acid sequence: CASSLELAGGPGELFF.

Here the CDR3 DNA reads TGTGCCAGCAGCTTGTCCGGCGGGGGGGCACGCACAGATACGCAGTATTTT. Encoded protein: CASSLSGGGARTDTQYF. The chain combines TRBV7-9 with TRBJ2-3; TRBD2 matches at 9 bases. In germline, CDR1 is SEHNR, CDR2 FQNEAQ (reference sequence). The V and J ends lost 3 bases and 1 base, in that order; junction bases with no gene match: 8. The CDR3 consists of 17 residues.

The gene calls are TRBV30 and TRBJ1-1; D gene ambiguous. CDR1 is GTSNPN and CDR2 is SVGIG in the germline V gene (reference sequence). V shed 0 bases and J shed 2 bases, with 7 bases lying between them. This CDR3 has 13 amino acids. This CDR3 is CAWSVKRNTEAFF. CDR3 sequence (DNA): TGTGCCTGGAGTGTTAAGCGCAACACTGAAGCTTTCTTT.

This clone has only one observation. This rearrangement joins TRBV5-5 to TRBJ1-5, with a possible D match to TRBD1 (5 bases). Germline V gene lookup returns CDR1 SGHKS and CDR2 YYEKEE (reference sequence). Trimming removed 1 base from V and 4 bases from J, with 15 bases in between. The CDR3 is 16 amino acids. The CDR3, as DNA: TGTGCCAGCAGCTTGCGGGGCCCTGGGGGGAATCAGCCCCAGCATTTT. It codes for CASSLRGPGGNQPQHF.

The chain joins TRBV7-6 to TRBJ2-3, with 7 bases fitting TRBD2. With 4 bases clipped from V and 7 bases from J, the junction kept 8 bases outside the gene matches. Germline CDR1 SGHVS, CDR2 FNYEAQ. The CDR3 has 14 residues. The DNA for the CDR3 is TGTGCCAGCAGCTCTGGCGGGGGTAGCAATACGCAGTATTTT. Protein sequence: CASSSGGGSNTQYF.

The genes are TRBV18 and TRBJ2-7; 7 bases match TRBD1. The germline gives CDR1 KGHSH, CDR2 LQKENI. The CDR3 runs to 13 residues. V lost 5 bases, J lost 4 bases, and 5 bases stayed unmatched. In nucleotides, the CDR3 is TGTGCCAGCTCAAAGCCAGGGGGTTACGAGCAGTACTTC. Protein product: CASSKPGGYEQYF.

V is TRBV28 and J is TRBJ1-5; TRBD1 matches 7 bases. CDR3 size: 14 residues. CDR1 and CDR2 from the germline V gene are MDHEN and SYDVKM. The junction had 5 bases not matched to a gene; V was cut back by 5 bases and J by 4 bases. This CDR3 reads CASSPTTGNQPQHF. Here the CDR3 DNA reads TGTGCCAGCAGTCCGACGACAGGGAATCAGCCCCAGCATTTT.

The V gene is TRBV6-1, the J gene TRBJ2-6, with D maybe TRBD2 (5 bases). V lost 4 bases to trimming and J lost 2 bases, with 15 bases between them. The CDR3 has 17 residues. Germline loops: CDR1 MNHNS, CDR2 SASEGT. CDR3 residues: CASSALRGGPGANVLTF. In nucleotides, the CDR3 is TGTGCCAGCAGTGCGTTAAGAGGAGGCCCTGGGGCCAACGTCCTGACTTTC.

This rearrangement joins TRBV4-3 to TRBJ2-5; maybe TRBD2 (5 bases). The J call could be wrong; TRBJ2-7 is a better fit for the DNA end. Germline lookup yields CDR1 LGHNA and CDR2 YSLEER. The CDR3 has 14 amino acids. This CDR3 is CASSQGESAYEQYF. Here the CDR3 DNA reads TGCGCCAGCAGCCAAGGGGAGTCGGCCTACGAGCAGTACTTC.

The genes are TRBV28 and TRBJ2-7; D uncertain. The J call could be wrong; TRBJ2-1 is a better fit for the DNA end. The CDR3 spans 15 residues. CDR1 and CDR2 from the germline V gene are MDHEN and SYDVKM. The CDR3 bases are TGTGCCAGCAGTCCTTCGGGTCGGCCTTGGTACGAGCAGTTCTTC. It encodes CASSPSGRPWYEQFF.